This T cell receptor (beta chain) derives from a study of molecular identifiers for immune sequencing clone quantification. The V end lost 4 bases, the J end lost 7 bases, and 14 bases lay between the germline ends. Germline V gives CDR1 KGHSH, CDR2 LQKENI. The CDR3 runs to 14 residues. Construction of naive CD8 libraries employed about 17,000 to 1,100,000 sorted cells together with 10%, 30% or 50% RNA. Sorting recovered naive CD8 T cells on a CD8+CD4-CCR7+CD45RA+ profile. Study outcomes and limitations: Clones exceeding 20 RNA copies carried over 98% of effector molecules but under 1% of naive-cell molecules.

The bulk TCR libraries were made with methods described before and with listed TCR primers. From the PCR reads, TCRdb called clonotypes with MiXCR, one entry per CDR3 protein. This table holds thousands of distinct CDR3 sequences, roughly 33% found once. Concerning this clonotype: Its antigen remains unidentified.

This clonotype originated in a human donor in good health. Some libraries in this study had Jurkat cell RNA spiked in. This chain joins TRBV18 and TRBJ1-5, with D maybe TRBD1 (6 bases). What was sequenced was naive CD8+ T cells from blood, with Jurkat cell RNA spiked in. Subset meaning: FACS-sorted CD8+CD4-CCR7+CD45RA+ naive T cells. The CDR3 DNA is TGTGCCAGCTCACGCGGACAGTATACGCAGCCCCAGCATTTT. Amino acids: CASSRGQYTQPQHF.